Listed below are T cell receptor beta chains from one sample, sequenced in a study of a mutant IDH1 vaccine in newly diagnosed glioma. Their target antigens are unknown. The assay was immunoSEQ multiplex PCR, and TCRdb's table has in-frame clones only and misses some. The profile covers around 61,000 clones, with 80% to 90% appearing a single time and about 4.6% taken by the ten largest. The sample here was PBMCs, taken from a glioma patient whose treatment included an IDH1 peptide vaccine. These receptors were taken from a woman aged 40 to 50 with glioma. Both conserved end residues are part of each CDR3. Fields, in order: V gene, D gene, J gene, clone size, CDR3 DNA, CDR3 protein. The D gene is left open where the match is weak. Size tells how often a clone was seen (once, few, many) or the class of an expanded clone, and some rows leave it out.

TRBV2,TRBD1,TRBJ2-5,.,TGTGCCAGCAAAGTCTGGACAGGGGGACAAGAGACCCAGTACTTC,CASKVWTGGQETQYF
TRBV6-5,TRBD1,TRBJ1-3,.,TGTGCCAGCGGTCGGGACAGGGATTCAGGAAACACCATATATTTT,CASGRDRDSGNTIYF
TRBV7-8,TRBD1,TRBJ2-7,few,TGTGCCAGCAGCCCCCGGACAGGCCTCTACGAGCAGTACTTC,CASSPRTGLYEQYF
TRBV2,TRBD1,TRBJ1-2,once,TGTGCCAGTAGGACAGGGGCGGCTAGTGGCTACACCTTC,CASRTGAASGYTF
TRBV25-1,TRBD1,TRBJ2-5,.,TGTGCCAGCAGTCATTCAGTAGCCGGGACAGATTCAACCACCCAGTACTTC,CASSHSVAGTDSTTQYF
TRBV7-8,TRBD1,TRBJ1-2,once,TGTGCCAGCAGCTTAGCTTTGACAGGGAGCAACTATGGCTACACCTTC,CASSLALTGSNYGYTF
TRBV19,TRBD1,TRBJ1-1,.,TGTGCCAGTAGTATAGTTCCCGGGACAGTGAACACTGAAGCTTTCTTT,CASSIVPGTVNTEAFF
TRBV28,TRBD1,TRBJ1-1,few,TGTGCCAGCAGTTCAACAGGGGGCGGCGGGTACACTGAAGCTTTCTTT,CASSSTGGGGYTEAFF
TRBV5-6,.,TRBJ2-5,.,TGTGCCAGCAGCTTGGAGGAGGAAGAGACCCAGTACTTC,CASSLEEEETQYF
TRBV4-1,TRBD1,TRBJ1-2,once,TGCGCCAGCAGCCAACCTAGGACAGGGAACTATGGCTACACCTTC,CASSQPRTGNYGYTF
TRBV6-1,.,TRBJ2-3,.,TGTGCCAGCAGTGAGGGTACAGATACGCAGTATTTT,CASSEGTDTQYF
TRBV5-1,TRBD1,TRBJ1-2,.,TGCGCCAGCAGCTTGGTGGGACAGTCCCCCCTCTATGGCTACACCTTC,CASSLVGQSPLYGYTF
TRBV7-2,TRBD1,TRBJ1-5,.,TGTGCCAGCAGTTTGACAGGGGGAATGGGTCAGCCCCAGCATTTT,CASSLTGGMGQPQHF
TRBV19,TRBD1,TRBJ1-4,.,TGTGCCAGTAGTACAACTGGACAGGGGGATGAAAAACTGTTTTTT,CASSTTGQGDEKLFF
TRBV15,.,TRBJ2-3,.,TGTGCCACCAGCAGAAAGCGGGCGGCCTTAGCAGATACGCAGTATTTT,CATSRKRAALADTQYF
TRBV5-6,.,TRBJ2-5,.,TGTGCCAGCAGCTTGTTGAGGGTGGAGACCCAGTACTTC,CASSLLRVETQYF
TRBV15,.,TRBJ2-1,.,TGTGCCACCAGCAGAGACCCTGGGCAGGCGGGTGAGCAGTTCTTC,CATSRDPGQAGEQFF
TRBV5-4,.,TRBJ2-5,.,TGTGCCAGCAGCTTGGATCCTAGTGGTGTCCAAGAGACCCAGTACTTC,CASSLDPSGVQETQYF
TRBV6-5,TRBD2,TRBJ2-7,.,TGTGCCAGCAGTTACGTAGCGGGGGGGCCCTCCTACGAGCAGTACTTC,CASSYVAGGPSYEQYF
TRBV2,TRBD2,TRBJ2-3,.,TGTGCCAGCAGTGGTGAAGGACTAGCGGGGGGGGCGGCAGATACGCAGTATTTT,CASSGEGLAGGAADTQYF
TRBV2,TRBD1,TRBJ1-1,.,TGTGCCAGCAGAACTATTCGGACAGGGAGGACTGAAGCTTTCTTT,CASRTIRTGRTEAFF
TRBV7-2,.,TRBJ2-7,.,TGTGCCAGCAGCTTAGAAGGGGGGGGGTTTTACGAGCAGTACTTC,CASSLEGGGFYEQYF
TRBV7-9,TRBD1,TRBJ2-2,.,TGTGCCAGCAGCTCCCGGGACAGGGCCGGGGAGCTGTTTTTT,CASSSRDRAGELFF
TRBV2,.,TRBJ1-1,.,TGTGCCAGCAGAGAGGGCAGGACGAGGGGGACTGAAGCTTTCTTT,CASREGRTRGTEAFF
TRBV5-4,TRBD2,TRBJ2-1,.,TGTGCCAGCAGCTTGTCTGCGGGGGGGCCGTTGAATGAGCAGTTCTTC,CASSLSAGGPLNEQFF
TRBV29-1,TRBD1,TRBJ2-2,.,TGCAGCGTTGAATTAGGACAGGGGAACACCGGGGAGCTGTTTTTT,CSVELGQGNTGELFF
TRBV5-1,.,TRBJ2-7,.,TGCGCCAGCAGCTTGGGACAGTCGACCGAGCAGTACTTC,CASSLGQSTEQYF
TRBV5-4,.,TRBJ2-2,.,TGTGCCAGCAGCTTGATAGTTAGCCTGAACACCGGGGAGCTGTTTTTT,CASSLIVSLNTGELFF
TRBV19,TRBD1,TRBJ2-5,.,TGTGCCACCACCAGTACAGGGGCAATAGAGACCCAGTACTTC,CATTSTGAIETQYF
TRBV4-2,.,TRBJ1-1,.,TGTGCCAGCAGCCTCGGGGGGCGAAACACTGAAGCTTTCTTT,CASSLGGRNTEAFF
TRBV30,.,TRBJ1-2,.,TGTGCCTGGATACAAGAGGGGCTAGAGGGCTACACCTTC,CAWIQEGLEGYTF
TRBV6-1,.,TRBJ2-1,.,TGTGCCAGCCCGGACCTGCTTAGGGATGAGCAGTTCTTC,CASPDLLRDEQFF
TRBV6-6,.,TRBJ1-2,.,TGTGCCAGCAGTTACCCCCGACAGACTAACTATGGCTACACCTTC,CASSYPRQTNYGYTF
TRBV7-8,TRBD1,TRBJ2-7,.,TGTGCCAGCAGCTTAGCGACTTCGGACAGGAGCTCCTACGAGCAGTACTTC,CASSLATSDRSSYEQYF
TRBV7-9,.,TRBJ1-2,.,TGTGCCAGCAGCTTAGGAGGGGGCTACACCTTC,CASSLGGGYTF
TRBV28,.,TRBJ1-5,.,TGTGCCAGCAGTTTAAGGCAGACAGGTCAGCCCCAGCATTTT,CASSLRQTGQPQHF
TRBV7-2,.,TRBJ2-5,.,TGTGCCAGCAGCCCCTGGGCAGGGGCATCGGAGACCCAGTACTTC,CASSPWAGASETQYF
TRBV6-1,TRBD1,TRBJ1-1,.,TGTGCCAGCAGGGGACCACAGGGGAAGGAGGCTTTCTTT,CASRGPQGKEAFF
TRBV6-4,TRBD2,TRBJ2-1,.,TGTGCCAGCAGTCCCGGGACTAGCGGGGACTACAATGAGCAGTTCTTC,CASSPGTSGDYNEQFF
TRBV4-1,.,TRBJ1-4,once,TGCGCCAGCAGCCAAGGAGGGTTTGACGAAAAACTGTTTTTT,CASSQGGFDEKLFF
TRBV19,.,TRBJ1-5,once,TGTGCCAGGACAGGCCGCCAGAGTCAGCCCCAGCATTTT,CARTGRQSQPQHF
TRBV7-9,TRBD1,TRBJ1-4,.,TGTGCCAGCAGCCCCTGGAGGGGACAGAGAAATGAAAAACTGTTTTTT,CASSPWRGQRNEKLFF
TRBV19,TRBD1,TRBJ1-1,medium-sized,TGTGCCGGCGGGACAGGGGTTGAAGCTTTCTTT,CAGGTGVEAFF
TRBV2,.,TRBJ1-5,.,TGTGCCAGCAGTGAGACAGCGAGCAATCAGCCCCAGCATTTT,CASSETASNQPQHF
TRBV5-1,TRBD1,TRBJ1-2,.,TGCGCCAGCAGCCCGGGGACAGGGTGGGGCTACACCTTC,CASSPGTGWGYTF
TRBV5-8,TRBD1,TRBJ1-5,.,TGTGCCAGCAGCTTAGGGCAGGGGGTGAGCAATCAGCCCCAGCATTTT,CASSLGQGVSNQPQHF
TRBV10-3,.,TRBJ2-1,.,TGTGCCATCAGTGAACCGGGTGCGGGGGCTTACAATGAGCAGTTCTTC,CAISEPGAGAYNEQFF
TRBV6-5,TRBD1,TRBJ2-2,once,TGTGCCAGCAGTTACCTTGACAGGGTAGACACCGGGGAGCTGTTTTTT,CASSYLDRVDTGELFF
TRBV7-9,.,TRBJ1-1,.,TGTGCCAGCAGCTTAGGAGATAGGCGCCTATCTGTGAACACTGAAGCTTTCTTT,CASSLGDRRLSVNTEAFF
TRBV5-1,.,TRBJ2-5,.,TGCGCCAGCAGCTTCAATCTAGGGCAAGAGACCCAGTACTTC,CASSFNLGQETQYF
TRBV6-1,.,TRBJ1-1,.,TGTGCCAGCAGTGGATCTAACATGAACACTGAAGCTTTCTTT,CASSGSNMNTEAFF
TRBV30,TRBD2,TRBJ2-3,.,TGTGCCTGGAGTCTCGCTATAGCGGGAGATACGCAGTATTTT,CAWSLAIAGDTQYF
TRBV4-1,TRBD1,TRBJ1-2,.,TGCGCCAGCAGCCAACCTAGGACAGGGAGTAACTATGGCTACACCTTC,CASSQPRTGSNYGYTF